The 15 T cell receptor beta chains given below trace back to one sample, sequenced in a study of OX40 agonist ivuxolimab in advanced cancers. Repertoires were generated with immunoSEQ multiplex PCR, while TCRdb's copy carries only in-frame clones and drops some. Among 7,000 or so clones, 74% were seen once, and the ten largest hold around a quarter. Source: CD4+ or CD8+ T cells sorted from blood, taken in a trial of the OX40 agonist ivuxolimab. These receptors originate from an adult with an advanced solid tumor such as melanoma, head and neck, liver or kidney cancer.

The chain couples TRBV2 to TRBJ2-3; D uncertain. This CDR3 spans 14 amino acids. Trimming pared 2 bases from V and 6 bases from J, leaving 12 bases between. The germline V gene encodes CDR1 SNHLY and CDR2 FYNNEI. The CDR3 DNA is TGTGCCAGCAGTGAAAGAAGGGCATCGGATACGCAGTATTTT. This codes for CASSERRASDTQYF. Filled out from reference TRBV2 and TRBJ2-3, the complete variable domain reads EPEVTQTPSHQVTQMGQEVILRCVPISNHLYFYWYRQILGQKVEFLVSFYNNEISEKSEIFDDQFSVERPDGSNFTLKIRSTKLEDSAMYFCASSERRASDTQYFGPGTRLTVL.

This chain uses TRBV27 with TRBJ1-2; maybe TRBD1 (6 bases). The CDR3 is 16 residues long. Trimming pared 5 bases from V and 4 bases from J, leaving 20 bases between. Germline V gene sequence: CDR1 MNHEY, CDR2 SMNVEV (reference sequence). The CDR3 sequence: CASSPIWTAVTYGYTF. The DNA for the CDR3 is TGTGCCAGCAGTCCAATCTGGACAGCCGTAACCTATGGCTACACCTTC.

This rearrangement joins TRBV9 to TRBJ2-3; 8 bases map to TRBD2. V trimming: 0 bases; J trimming: 6 bases; junction bases outside the gene matches: 9. This CDR3 is built from 16 residues. Germline assignment: CDR1 SGDLS and CDR2 YYNGEE. CDR3 sequence reads: CASSVVGRGGLDTQYF. As DNA, the CDR3 is TGTGCCAGCAGCGTAGTGGGTCGGGGGGGCTTGGATACGCAGTATTTT.

The chain employs TRBV27 and TRBJ2-7; 7 nucleotides line up with TRBD1. The CDR3 consists of 14 residues. V lost 5 bases and J lost 4; bases outside the gene matches: 8. Germline V gene sequence: CDR1 MNHEY, CDR2 SMNVEV (reference sequence). CDR3: CASSTQTGPYEQYF. The DNA for the CDR3 is TGTGCCAGCAGTACACAGACAGGGCCATACGAGCAGTACTTC.

The genes are TRBV27 and TRBJ1-2, with TRBD1 as a possible D gene (5 bases). V shed 3 bases and J shed 3 bases, with 8 bases lying between them. Per germline, CDR1 MNHEY and CDR2 SMNVEV (reference sequence). CDR3 length: 13 amino acids. Here the CDR3 reads CASSFSRDYGYTF. The CDR3, as DNA: TGTGCCAGCAGTTTCTCCAGGGACTATGGCTACACCTTC.

The chain recombines TRBV4-1 with TRBJ1-5, with 9 bases fitting TRBD1. The CDR3 loop spans 16 amino acids. Trimming took 2 bases from V and 5 from J; bases not matched to a gene: 7. Germline values: CDR1 MGHRA, CDR2 YSYEKL. The CDR3 DNA is TGCGCCAGCAGCCAACCCGGGACAGGGTCTCATCAGCCCCAGCATTTT. Translation: CASSQPGTGSHQPQHF.

Only one count was recorded for this clone. The rearrangement joins TRBV27 to TRBJ2-1; 7 positions agree with TRBD2. CDR3 length: 15 amino acids. V lost 1 base and J lost 7; bases outside the gene matches: 7. Germline loops: CDR1 MNHEY, CDR2 SMNVEV (reference sequence). This chain's CDR3 is CASSLWAGAKNEQFF. For the CDR3, the DNA is TGTGCCAGCAGTTTATGGGCGGGAGCGAAAAATGAGCAGTTCTTC.

The chain employs TRBV5-4 and TRBJ1-2; the match to TRBD1 covers 7 bases. Germline V gene data show CDR1 as SGHNT and CDR2 as YYREEE (reference sequence). This CDR3 contains 15 residues. The V segment lost 0 bases and the J segment 5 bases; nucleotides outside the gene matches: 7. The CDR3 loop is CASSLGGSTGYGYTF. DNA of the CDR3: TGTGCCAGCAGCTTGGGGGGCTCGACAGGGTATGGCTACACCTTC.

This clone was seen a handful of times. The CDR3 protein is CASSTGGGAYGYTF. CDR3 bases: TGTGCCAGCAGTACCGGGGGGGGTGCCTATGGCTACACCTTC. V usage is TRBV9 and J usage is TRBJ1-2; D perhaps matches TRBD1 (5 bases). The V end was cut by 5 bases, the J end by 4 bases, with 15 bases between. This CDR3 contains 14 residues. Germline values: CDR1 SGDLS, CDR2 YYNGEE.

The chain has TRBV11-2 and TRBJ2-7; perhaps TRBD1 as D (5 bases). The CDR3 runs 12 residues. V gave up 5 bases and J gave up 5 bases, with 10 bases separating them. Germline V gene data show CDR1 as SGHAT and CDR2 as FQNNGV. CDR3 sequence: CASSGDSHEQYF. The CDR3 DNA is TGTGCCAGCAGCGGAGACAGTCACGAGCAGTACTTC.

The genes are TRBV25-1 and TRBJ1-2, with no clear D. Trimming cost V 2 bases and J 4 bases, with 14 bases left between them. Germline V gene sequence: CDR1 MGHDK, CDR2 SYGVNS. The CDR3 is 15 residues long. The CDR3 DNA sequence: TGTGCCAGCAGTGAAATAGAGGACCCCATCTATGGCTACACCTTC. Encoded protein: CASSEIEDPIYGYTF.

J is TRBJ2-3 and V is TRBV27; the D is unclear. Deletions cut 2 bases from V and 5 bases from J, with 14 bases between. This CDR3 has 15 residues. The germline V gene encodes CDR1 MNHEY and CDR2 SMNVEV (reference sequence). In DNA, the CDR3 is TGTGCCAGCAGTTTACTGGGTAAGCGTGAAGATACGCAGTATTTT. Protein product: CASSLLGKREDTQYF.

The rearrangement uses TRBV27 and TRBJ1-5; D may be TRBD1 (6 bases). V gave up 6 bases and J gave up 7 bases, with 13 bases separating them. Germline-derived CDR1 and CDR2 are MNHEY and SMNVEV (reference sequence). The CDR3 sequence is 13 residues long. CDR3 amino acids: CASSIGGWQPQHF. CDR3 bases: TGTGCCAGCAGCATAGGGGGTTGGCAGCCCCAGCATTTT.

The rearrangement uses TRBV9 and TRBJ2-5; TRBD1 aligns across 8 bases. Looked up from germline, CDR1 is SGDLS and CDR2 is YYNGEE. Trimming at V came to 2 bases and at J to 4 bases, leaving 7 bases not matched to a gene. The CDR3 spans 15 residues. CDR3 amino acids: CASSVETGERETQYF. The CDR3, as DNA: TGTGCCAGCAGCGTGGAGACAGGGGAACGAGAGACCCAGTACTTC. Looking up the rest from reference TRBV9 and TRBJ2-5 gives the full variable domain: DSGVTQTPKHLITATGQRVTLRCSPRSGDLSVYWYQQSLDQGLQFLIQYYNGEERAKGNILERFSAQQFPDLHSELNLSSLELGDSALYFCASSVETGERETQYFGPGTRLLVL.

About this clone itself: A much larger clone is a single base away; this may be a read error. CDR3: CTSSEATGGPAYGYTF. CDR3 nucleotide sequence: TGTACCAGCAGTGAAGCGACCGGAGGTCCAGCCTATGGCTACACCTTC. V is TRBV2 and J is TRBJ1-2, with no clear D. There are 16 residues in the CDR3. The germline gives CDR1 SNHLY, CDR2 FYNNEI.